This note documents a single TCR beta chain sequence. Antigen unknown. The CDR3 runs 12 residues. The germline V and J ends were trimmed by 3 bases and 4 bases, with 4 bases remaining between them. The germline CDR1 and CDR2 sequences are SEHNR and FQNEAQ (reference sequence). This sample is drawn from a study of cytomegalovirus exposure and HLA in healthy donors. Overall study context: In an early release, HLA-typed donors contributed 75 million to 85 million unique TCR sequences. Study-wide results and limits: Presence/absence analyses supposed approximately even sequencing depth among donors. Based on reports, TCR beta sequences accurately predicted HLA-A and HLA-B alleles for most subjects. The authors later linked a missense DCLRE1C variant to TCR beta V- and J-gene trimming.

13 Jbeta primers and 60 Vbeta primers were used for the PCR. Only in-frame clones appear in the TCRdb table, and some are missing; sequencing was by immunoSEQ multiplex PCR. The data contain under 200,000 clones, roughly 80% of them seen just once; the ten biggest clones take up around 6.5%. What was sequenced was PBMCs. V usage is TRBV7-9 and J usage is TRBJ1-3; D is unresolved. This TCR came from a male donor in good health and CMV-seropositive. CDR3 in amino acids: CASSLGGNTIYF. The CDR3 DNA reads TGTGCCAGCAGCTTGGGCGGAAACACCATATATTTT.